The rows below give T cell receptor beta chains drawn from one sample of a study of T cells after yellow fever vaccination. Via MiXCR, TCRdb re-called the 5' RACE reads, giving one row per CDR3 protein. The sample shows 230,000 or so distinct CDR3 sequences, around 3.5% of them seen only once. The sample here was PBMCs, taken 15 days after the yellow fever booster vaccination. The receptors derive from a man between 18 and 29 years old who received the YFV17D yellow fever vaccine. Both conserved end residues are part of each CDR3. D genes are given only for firm matches. Rows give clone size only sometimes, using once, few, many, or a class for an expanded clone.

cdr3_aa: CASRRSGQNTGELFF
cdr3_nt: TGTGCCAGCCGCCGTTCGGGACAGAACACCGGGGAGCTGTTTTTT
clone_size: many
j_call: TRBJ2-2
cdr3_length: 15
d_call: .
v_call: TRBV7-9

cdr3_aa: CASRAGLEAFF
cdr3_nt: TGTGCCAGCAGGGCAGGGCTTGAAGCTTTCTTT
clone_size: .
j_call: TRBJ1-1
cdr3_length: 11
d_call: .
v_call: TRBV2

cdr3_aa: CASSSGTGEFAELFF
cdr3_nt: TGCGCCAGCAGCTCCGGGACAGGGGAGTTCGCAGAACTGTTTTTT
clone_size: many
j_call: TRBJ1-4
cdr3_length: 15
d_call: TRBD1
v_call: TRBV5-1

cdr3_aa: CSVILTHRGARKESNYGYTF
cdr3_nt: TGCAGCGTAATTCTGACTCACCGGGGGGCGAGAAAGGAATCTAACTATGGCTACACCTTC
clone_size: few
j_call: TRBJ1-2
cdr3_length: 20
d_call: .
v_call: TRBV29-1

cdr3_aa: CASSPAGSSYNSPLHF
cdr3_nt: TGTGCCAGCTCACCAGCGGGTAGCTCCTATAATTCACCCCTCCACTTT
clone_size: many
j_call: TRBJ1-6
cdr3_length: 16
d_call: .
v_call: TRBV18

cdr3_aa: CASSEDELAANTDTQYF
cdr3_nt: TGTGCCAGCAGTGAAGACGAACTAGCGGCCAACACAGATACGCAGTATTTT
clone_size: many
j_call: TRBJ2-3
cdr3_length: 17
d_call: TRBD2
v_call: TRBV2

cdr3_aa: CASSYDRVAYNEQFF
cdr3_nt: TGTGCCAGCAGCTATGACAGGGTTGCCTACAATGAGCAGTTCTTC
clone_size: many
j_call: TRBJ2-1
cdr3_length: 15
d_call: TRBD1
v_call: TRBV12-3/TRBV12-4

cdr3_aa: CATRWDNNEQFF
cdr3_nt: TGTGCCACCCGATGGGATAACAATGAGCAGTTCTTC
clone_size: few
j_call: TRBJ2-1
cdr3_length: 12
d_call: .
v_call: TRBV5-4

cdr3_aa: CASSQTGLDYGYTF
cdr3_nt: TGCGCCAGCAGCCAGACAGGGCTAGACTATGGCTACACCTTC
clone_size: many
j_call: TRBJ1-2
cdr3_length: 14
d_call: TRBD1
v_call: TRBV5-1

cdr3_aa: CASSPQGAEGETQYF
cdr3_nt: TGCGCCAGCAGCCCACAGGGGGCGGAGGGAGAGACCCAGTACTTC
clone_size: many
j_call: TRBJ2-5
cdr3_length: 15
d_call: TRBD1
v_call: TRBV4-3